The next 18 T cell receptor beta chains were all read from a single sample in a study of shared clonotypes between healthy human individuals. Some clones are missing from TCRdb's copy, which holds only in-frame ones; the method was immunoSEQ multiplex PCR. The data show approximately 480,000 clones, 60% to 80% seen once. The sequenced material came from PBMCs. Receptors originate from a woman between 35 and 50 years old in good health. Some clones in this sample may be carry-over from other donors' samples.

About this clone itself: The sample has other DNA sequences that encode this CDR3 too. The chain combines TRBV5-1 with TRBJ2-7; 8 nucleotides line up with TRBD2. Germline V gives CDR1 SGHRS, CDR2 YFSETQ. V was clipped by 0 bases and J by 2 bases; unmatched bases: 7. This CDR3 contains 16 residues. The CDR3 DNA sequence: TGCGCCAGCAGCTTGGTCGGGGGGGCAGGAACCTACGAGCAGTACTTC. Translation: CASSLVGGAGTYEQYF.

The chain combines TRBV28 with TRBJ2-5; 12 nucleotides align to TRBD1. The CDR3 spans 14 residues. Trimming removed 5 bases from V and 4 bases from J; junction bases left unmatched: 2. Germline loops: CDR1 MDHEN, CDR2 SYDVKM. CDR3 in amino acids: CASSGTGGVETQYF. CDR3 nucleotide sequence: TGTGCCAGCAGTGGGACAGGGGGCGTAGAGACCCAGTACTTC.

The rearrangement joins TRBV6-8 to TRBJ2-5; D gene ambiguous. With 6 bases removed from V and 1 base from J, the gap between germline ends came to 3 bases. The CDR3 has 11 residues. From germline, CDR1 is MNHGY and CDR2 SAAAGT. CDR3 DNA: TGTGCCAGCAGAGTCCAAGAGACCCAGTACTTC. Translated: CASRVQETQYF.

The chain joins TRBV9 to TRBJ1-2; 10 bases agree with TRBD1. Germline-derived CDR1 and CDR2 are SGDLS and YYNGEE. The V segment lost 6 bases and the J segment 2 bases; nucleotides outside the gene matches: 4. The CDR3 loop spans 14 amino acids. The CDR3 region is CASTPTGGNYGYTF. The CDR3 DNA reads TGTGCCAGCACCCCGACAGGGGGCAACTATGGCTACACCTTC.

The table lists this clone with many counts. The rearrangement joins TRBV28 to TRBJ1-2, with 7 bases identical to TRBD1. V dropped 3 bases and J dropped 4; count of bases not matched to a gene: 8. The CDR3 has 15 residues. Germline CDR1 is MDHEN and CDR2 is SYDVKM. DNA for the CDR3: TGTGCCAGCAGTTTCTTCGGACAGGAACGCTATGGCTACACCTTC. The encoded protein is CASSFFGQERYGYTF.

The V gene is TRBV9, the J gene TRBJ2-7; the match to TRBD2 covers 11 bases. The CDR3 is made up of 16 amino acids. The ends lost 0 bases at V and 6 bases at J; junction bases unmatched: 8. The germline V gene has CDR1 SGDLS and CDR2 YYNGEE. Here the CDR3 DNA reads TGTGCCAGCAGCGTAGATTCGACTAGCGGGACTCTCGAGCAGTACTTC. Translating it yields CASSVDSTSGTLEQYF.

This chain joins TRBV11-2 and TRBJ2-7, with TRBD2 as a possible D gene (6 bases). Germline CDR1 is SGHAT and CDR2 is FQNNGV. CDR3 length equals 13 residues. The V gene lost 5 bases and the J gene lost 7 bases, with 15 bases spanning the gap. The CDR3 coding sequence is TGTGCCAGCAGCCTCCGGGACTGGGGGGAGCAGTACTTC. It translates to CASSLRDWGEQYF.

Remarks on this clone: This probably arose from a read error, given a far larger clone one base away. The sample carries other DNA sequences with the same CDR3. The V call is TRBV19, the J call TRBJ2-1; 9 bases align to TRBD2. J gave up 6 bases and V 4 bases, and 4 bases lay outside the gene matches. The CDR3 runs to 14 residues. Germline lookup yields CDR1 LNHDA and CDR2 SQIVND (reference sequence). The CDR3 DNA follows: TGTGCCAGTAGTAACCCGGGACTAGCCAATGAGCAGTTCTTC. Translating gives CASSNPGLANEQFF.

The gene calls are TRBV19 and TRBJ2-6; D call uncertain. V was pared by 5 bases and J by 1 base, with 12 bases between. Germline CDR1 and CDR2: LNHDA and SQIVND (reference sequence). There are 16 residues in the CDR3. The CDR3 sequence is CASSRAGLSGANVLTF. The CDR3 nucleotides are TGTGCCAGTAGTCGAGCAGGCCTATCTGGGGCCAACGTCCTGACTTTC.

The chain couples TRBV6-5 to TRBJ1-2; D not resolved. Germline V gene sequence: CDR1 MNHEY, CDR2 SVGAGI. The CDR3 is 15 residues long. V lost 5 bases and J lost 8, with 21 bases in between. CDR3 protein: CASSPTRNSLRGYTF. DNA of the CDR3: TGTGCCAGCAGTCCCACTAGGAACAGCCTTCGGGGCTACACCTTC.

For this clone: The same CDR3 arises from other DNA sequences in this sample as well. The rearrangement links TRBV7-3 to TRBJ2-1; the match to TRBD2 covers 8 bases. This CDR3 spans 15 amino acids. Germline assignment: CDR1 SGHTA and CDR2 FQGTGA. The trim removed 5 bases at V and 6 bases at J, leaving 9 bases unmatched. CDR3 DNA: TGTGCCAGCAGCCCCGGACTAGCTCTCTCCAATGAGCAGTTCTTC. The encoded protein is CASSPGLALSNEQFF.

The V call is TRBV27, the J call TRBJ2-7; D uncertain. Germline CDR1 reads MNHEY; CDR2 reads SMNVEV (reference sequence). V lost 0 bases and J 7 bases, leaving 10 bases between the germline ends. This CDR3 contains 13 residues. The CDR3 DNA is TGTGCCAGCAGTTTATCTCCAGTCCTGGAGCAGTACTTC. This codes for CASSLSPVLEQYF.

J is TRBJ1-2 and V is TRBV15; 7 bases map to TRBD1. The CDR3 totals 15 residues. V was pared by 1 base and J by 7 bases, with 9 bases of the junction left unmatched. CDR1 is LNHNV and CDR2 is YYDKDF in the germline V gene (reference sequence). The DNA for the CDR3 is TGTGCCACCAGCAGAGTAAGGGGGCCGGGGAGTGGCTACACCTTC. It is translated as CATSRVRGPGSGYTF.

This clone was detected ten times or more. The chain recombines TRBV5-1 with TRBJ2-1, with TRBD2 matching 7 bases. Germline V gene data show CDR1 as SGHRS and CDR2 as YFSETQ. Unmatched junction bases numbered 11, after V lost 2 bases and J lost 9 bases. The CDR3 loop spans 15 amino acids. The CDR3 loop reads CASSLAGTDNSEQFF. The CDR3 region has the DNA TGCGCCAGCAGCTTAGCGGGGACCGATAACTCTGAGCAGTTCTTC.

The chain employs TRBV7-2 and TRBJ2-7, with TRBD1 matching 7 bases. There are 12 residues in the CDR3. Germline CDR1 is SGHTA and CDR2 is FQGNSA. Trimming removed 4 bases from V and 5 bases from J; junction bases left unmatched: 2. The CDR3 spells CASSWDSDEQYF. DNA of the CDR3: TGTGCCAGCAGCTGGGACAGTGACGAGCAGTACTTC.

The chain joins TRBV7-2 to TRBJ2-1; 10 bases are shared with TRBD2. Germline values: CDR1 SGHTA, CDR2 FQGNSA. The CDR3 sequence is 16 residues long. V dropped 6 bases and J dropped 2; count of bases not matched to a gene: 7. CDR3 sequence reads: CASSSSGSSAYNEQFF. In DNA, the CDR3 is TGTGCCAGCAGTTCTAGCGGGAGCAGCGCCTACAATGAGCAGTTCTTC.

The chain carries TRBV28 and TRBJ1-2; possibly TRBD1 for D (5 bases). The V gene's germline CDR1 is MDHEN and CDR2 SYDVKM. There are 15 residues in the CDR3. V lost 7 bases, J lost 5 bases, and 20 bases lay in between. CDR3 sequence reads: CASKAPGQGRYGYTF. CDR3 DNA sequence: TGTGCCAGCAAAGCCCCCGGGCAGGGACGGTATGGCTACACCTTC.

V gene TRBV7-2 combines with J gene TRBJ2-5; TRBD2 matches at 13 bases. V lost 4 bases to trimming and J lost 4 bases; unmatched junction nucleotides: 12. Looked up from germline, CDR1 is SGHTA and CDR2 is FQGNSA. The CDR3 totals 18 residues. The chain's CDR3 is CASSSTSGRAFPSETQYF. The CDR3 nucleotides are TGTGCCAGCAGCTCCACTAGCGGGAGGGCCTTTCCGTCAGAGACCCAGTACTTC. Based on the CDR3 plus reference TRBV7-2 and TRBJ2-5, the full variable domain is GAGVSQSPSNKVTEKGKDVELRCDPISGHTALYWYRQSLGQGLEFLIYFQGNSAPDKSGLPSDRFSAERTGGSVSTLTIQRTQQEDSAVYLCASSSTSGRAFPSETQYFGPGTRLLVL.